What follows are 32 T cell receptor beta chains derived from one specimen sequenced in a study of T cell responses to AZD1222 COVID-19 vaccine. Profiled with immunoSEQ multiplex PCR; TCRdb holds only in-frame clones, not every one. Here the sample spans 95,000 to 150,000 clones, roughly nine tenths being singletons. This sample comprised peripheral blood, obtained on day 0 of AZD1222 vaccination. The receptors here all came from an adult in good health.

V usage is TRBV27 and J usage is TRBJ2-3; D possibly corresponds to TRBD2 (5 bases). V shed 3 bases and J shed 6 bases, with 10 bases lying between them. CDR1 MNHEY and CDR2 SMNVEV come from the germline V gene (reference sequence). The CDR3 consists of 13 residues. CDR3 bases: TGTGCCAGCAGTTTTCGGGAAGCGGATACGCAGTATTTT. Protein product: CASSFREADTQYF.

The chain joins TRBV24-1 to TRBJ2-2; D might be TRBD1 or TRBD2, each matching 6 bases. The CDR3 spans 16 residues. CDR1 and CDR2 (germline): KGHDR, SFDVKD. The ends were cut back, 3 bases at V and 6 bases at J, with 16 bases in the middle. This chain's CDR3 is CATSDMTGGGPGELFF. CDR3 in DNA: TGTGCCACCAGTGATATGACAGGAGGGGGACCCGGGGAGCTGTTTTTT.

V and J are TRBV7-9 and TRBJ2-1; 7 nucleotides agree with TRBD1. V dropped 5 bases and J dropped 4; count of bases not matched to a gene: 5. Germline V gene data show CDR1 as SEHNR and CDR2 as FQNEAQ (reference sequence). The CDR3 runs to 14 residues. The CDR3 region has the DNA TGTGCCAGCAGCCTACAGGGGTTTTACAATGAGCAGTTCTTC. This codes for CASSLQGFYNEQFF.

The chain recombines TRBV7-8 with TRBJ1-1; possible D gene TRBD1, 5 bases. Per the germline V gene, CDR1 is SGHVS and CDR2 is FQNEAQ. The CDR3 covers 14 residues. The ends were cut back, 1 base at V and 0 bases at J, with 6 bases in the middle. The CDR3: CASSLGGLNTEAFF. The CDR3 bases are TGTGCCAGCAGCTTAGGGGGACTGAACACTGAAGCTTTCTTT.

This chain uses TRBV19 with TRBJ2-1; maybe TRBD2 (6 bases). The CDR3 is made up of 15 amino acids. Germline CDR1 and CDR2: LNHDA and SQIVND (reference sequence). V was clipped by 3 bases and J by 1 base, with 10 bases between them. The CDR3 loop reads CASSISGVSYNEQFF. CDR3 nucleotides: TGTGCCAGTAGTATTTCGGGGGTGTCCTACAATGAGCAGTTCTTC.

This clone appeared once. The chain couples TRBV6-2 or TRBV6-3 to TRBJ1-5; tentative D call: TRBD1 (5 bases). The CDR3 totals 15 residues. Germline CDR1 and CDR2: MNHEY and SVGEGT. Trimming left V 4 bases short and J 0 bases short, with 10 bases between. The CDR3 protein is CASSWDGYSNQPQHF. DNA of the CDR3: TGTGCCAGCAGTTGGGACGGTTATAGCAATCAGCCCCAGCATTTT.

This rearrangement joins TRBV24-1 to TRBJ2-1, with TRBD2 matching 10 bases. The CDR3 contains 17 residues. Germline V gene lookup returns CDR1 KGHDR and CDR2 SFDVKD. The junction had 10 bases not matched to a gene; V was cut back by 5 bases and J by 4 bases. CDR3 protein: CATSALGSSGSYNEQFF. CDR3 bases: TGTGCCACCAGTGCCCTGGGTTCTAGCGGGAGTTACAATGAGCAGTTCTTC.

This clone has only a few counts. V gene TRBV19 combines with J gene TRBJ1-2; 9 bases are shared with TRBD1. CDR1 is LNHDA and CDR2 is SQIVND in the germline V gene (reference sequence). Unmatched junction bases numbered 8, after V lost 3 bases and J lost 6 bases. CDR3 length: 15 residues. The chain's CDR3 is CASSIGTGSFDGYTF. As DNA, the CDR3 is TGTGCCAGTAGTATCGGGACAGGGAGTTTTGATGGCTACACCTTC.

V and J are TRBV4-1 and TRBJ1-2, with D possibly TRBD1 on 6 matching bases. V dropped 8 bases and J dropped 1 base, with 14 bases sitting between them. CDR3 length equals 14 residues. The germline V gene encodes CDR1 MGHRA and CDR2 YSYEKL. The CDR3 DNA sequence: TGCGCCAGCGGGGGGTCGGACAGTAACTATGGCTACACCTTC. It translates to CASGGSDSNYGYTF.

This clone has a single count. The V call is TRBV2, the J call TRBJ2-7, with D uncertain. The germline V gene encodes CDR1 SNHLY and CDR2 FYNNEI. The CDR3 totals 12 residues. V was cut by 10 bases and J by 2 bases, with 12 bases left in between. The CDR3 nucleotides read TGTGCCACCGGGTTAGTAGCCTACGAGCAGTACTTC. Translation gives CATGLVAYEQYF.

The V gene is TRBV10-3, the J gene TRBJ1-1, with D unclear. Per the germline V gene, CDR1 is ENHRY and CDR2 is SYGVKD. Trimming shortened V by 0 bases and J by 2 bases, and 10 bases separated the two germline ends. This CDR3 has 15 amino acids. The CDR3: CAISESIGGNTEAFF. DNA for the CDR3: TGTGCCATCAGTGAGTCCATAGGAGGTAACACTGAAGCTTTCTTT.

This chain links TRBV7-6 with TRBJ1-4, with TRBD1 as a possible D gene (5 bases). The V gene's germline CDR1 is SGHVS and CDR2 FNYEAQ. The CDR3 is 17 amino acids. The ends were cut back, 5 bases at V and 8 bases at J, with 24 bases in the middle. The CDR3 nucleotides are TGTGCCAGCAGCCCCCGGGGCTGGGAAGGGGAGGGGGAAAAACTGTTTTTT. This encodes CASSPRGWEGEGEKLFF. Full variable domain (remainder filled in from reference TRBV7-6 and TRBJ1-4): GAGVSQSPRYKVTKRGQDVALRCDPISGHVSLYWYRQALGQGPEFLTYFNYEAQQDKSGLPNDRFSAERPEGSISTLTIQRTEQRDSAMYRCASSPRGWEGEGEKLFFGSGTQLSVL.

The V gene is TRBV9, the J gene TRBJ2-6; D is possibly TRBD1 (5 bases). The germline V gene encodes CDR1 SGDLS and CDR2 YYNGEE. Deletions cut 10 bases from V and 4 bases from J, with 18 bases between. This CDR3 is 15 amino acids long. The CDR3 loop reads CASRPGLSGANVLTF. CDR3 in DNA: TGTGCCTCCCGGCCAGGGTTATCGGGGGCCAACGTCCTGACTTTC.

This clone has just one count. V usage is TRBV11-2 and J usage is TRBJ2-3; D gene uncertain. V lost 4 bases, J lost 0 bases, and 11 bases lay in between. The CDR3 is 15 residues long. Germline values: CDR1 SGHAT, CDR2 FQNNGV. The CDR3 bases are TGTGCCAGCAGCTGGTCAGGTTCTAGCACAGATACGCAGTATTTT. This codes for CASSWSGSSTDTQYF. The full variable domain, its missing parts supplied by reference TRBV11-2 and TRBJ2-3, is EAGVAQSPRYKIIEKRQSVAFWCNPISGHATLYWYQQILGQGPKLLIQFQNNGVVDDSQLPKDRFSAERLKGVDSTLKIQPAKLEDSAVYLCASSWSGSSTDTQYFGPGTRLTVL.

This chain connects TRBV27 to TRBJ1-6; no clear D. The V and J ends lost 3 bases and 7 bases respectively, with 19 bases between them. The length of the CDR3 is 17 residues. In germline, CDR1 is MNHEY, CDR2 SMNVEV (reference sequence). The CDR3 DNA reads TGTGCCAGCAGTTTGAACCAGGAGGTTCGGAGCAATTCACCCCTCCACTTT. It encodes CASSLNQEVRSNSPLHF.

The chain links TRBV4-2 to TRBJ2-1; D gene uncertain. Germline V gene data show CDR1 as LGHNA and CDR2 as YNFKEQ. CDR3 length: 11 residues. Trimming removed 2 bases from V and 7 bases from J, with 3 bases in between. CDR3 DNA sequence: TGTGCCAGCAGCCAAAGTAATGAGCAGTTCTTC. Protein product: CASSQSNEQFF.

The chain combines TRBV12-3 or TRBV12-4 with TRBJ1-2, with 7 positions matching TRBD1. J gave up 3 bases and V 6 bases, and 4 bases lay outside the gene matches. This CDR3 is built from 13 residues. CDR3: CASRPQGHYGYTF. Written as DNA, the CDR3 is TGTGCCAGCAGACCACAGGGGCACTATGGCTACACCTTC.

This rearrangement joins TRBV28 to TRBJ2-5; no definite D call. V lost 0 bases to trimming and J lost 0 bases, with 5 bases between them. Germline-derived CDR1 and CDR2 are MDHEN and SYDVKM. The CDR3 is made up of 14 amino acids. CDR3 in DNA: TGTGCCAGCAGTTTATGGTCGGACCAAGAGACCCAGTACTTC. This encodes CASSLWSDQETQYF.

The chain has TRBV7-9 and TRBJ1-4; D is unclear. V was cut by 2 bases and J by 8 bases, with 15 bases left in between. This CDR3 has 15 amino acids. Germline V gives CDR1 SEHNR, CDR2 FQNEAQ (reference sequence). Here the CDR3 DNA reads TGTGCCAGCAGCTTAAACGGCCAGCTGGGCGAAAAACTGTTTTTT. Its translation: CASSLNGQLGEKLFF.

The chain is built from TRBV27 and TRBJ1-2; unclear D gene. The CDR3 runs to 14 residues. Per the germline V gene, CDR1 is MNHEY and CDR2 is SMNVEV (reference sequence). V was clipped by 8 bases and J by 1 base, with 14 bases between them. Written as DNA, the CDR3 is TGTGCCAGCGGTTCTCTTGGCAGTAACTATGGCTACACCTTC. It codes for CASGSLGSNYGYTF.

The chain uses TRBV9 and TRBJ1-5; the D gene is possibly TRBD1 (6 bases). The CDR3 length is 15 residues. CDR1 is SGDLS and CDR2 is YYNGEE in the germline V gene. Between the trimmed V and J ends, which lost 3 bases and 0 bases, there was a span of 10 bases. CDR3 protein: CASSGGQNSNQPQHF. CDR3 DNA: TGTGCCAGCAGCGGCGGACAGAATAGCAATCAGCCCCAGCATTTT. Full variable domain (missing parts from reference TRBV9 and TRBJ1-5): DSGVTQTPKHLITATGQRVTLRCSPRSGDLSVYWYQQSLDQGLQFLIQYYNGEERAKGNILERFSAQQFPDLHSELNLSSLELGDSALYFCASSGGQNSNQPQHFGDGTRLSIL.

The genes are TRBV7-6 and TRBJ1-2; tentative D call: TRBD1 (5 bases). The CDR3 has 15 residues. V lost 4 bases and J 7 bases, leaving 19 bases between the germline ends. Germline-derived CDR1 and CDR2 are SGHVS and FNYEAQ. CDR3 coding DNA: TGTGCCAGCAGCTCTAACAGGCGCCCTTTAAGTGGCTACACCTTC. Protein product: CASSSNRRPLSGYTF.

The V and J genes are TRBV9 and TRBJ2-7; 7 nucleotides align to TRBD1. V was clipped by 1 base and J by 0 bases; unmatched bases: 1. Germline V lookup: CDR1 SGDLS, CDR2 YYNGEE. CDR3 size: 14 residues. The CDR3: CASSVTGDSYEQYF. The DNA for the CDR3 is TGTGCCAGCAGCGTAACAGGGGACTCCTACGAGCAGTACTTC.

Regarding this clone: The junction departs from germline at one end; a sequencing error may be responsible. This chain connects TRBV28 to TRBJ1-2; D is uncertain. CDR3 length: 10 residues. Germline CDR1 and CDR2: MDHEN and SYDVKM. The CDR3 is CASSSYNSIF. Written as DNA, the CDR3 is TGTGCCAGCAGTTCATATAATTCGATCTTC.

The genes are TRBV28 and TRBJ1-6, with D possibly TRBD1 on 5 matching bases. V dropped 6 bases and J dropped 5 bases, with 23 bases sitting between them. The CDR3 consists of 18 residues. The germline V gene has CDR1 MDHEN and CDR2 SYDVKM. Written as DNA, the CDR3 is TGTGCCAGCAGCGGCGGCTACGGGACGGCGGCTGATAATTCACCCCTCCACTTT. Translated, it gives CASSGGYGTAADNSPLHF.

The genes are TRBV3-1 (or the pseudogene TRBV3-2) and TRBJ1-5, with 9 bases that match TRBD1. From germline, CDR1 is LGHDT and CDR2 YNNKEL (reference sequence). The V and J ends lost 1 base and 1 base, in that order; junction bases with no gene match: 5. The CDR3 has 17 residues. CDR3: CASSQGDRVISNQPQHF. The CDR3 DNA reads as TGTGCCAGCAGCCAAGGGGACAGGGTCATCAGCAATCAGCCCCAGCATTTT.

The rearrangement joins TRBV5-6 to TRBJ2-3; TRBD1 agrees at 9 bases. The germline gives CDR1 SGHDT, CDR2 YYEEEE. This CDR3 comprises 15 residues. Germline trimming cut 0 bases from V and 7 bases from J; bases unmatched to any gene: 6. CDR3 in DNA: TGTGCCAGCAGCTTGGGGACAGGGGCATCGAATACGCAGTATTTT. It specifies CASSLGTGASNTQYF.

Here the CDR3 reads CASIPNRGGHTEAFF. The CDR3 DNA is TGTGCCAGTATCCCGAACAGGGGCGGACACACTGAAGCTTTCTTT. This chain links TRBV19 with TRBJ1-1; TRBD1 aligns across 7 bases. The CDR3 sequence is 15 residues long. The V and J ends lost 7 bases and 3 bases, in that order; junction bases with no gene match: 11. Germline lookup yields CDR1 LNHDA and CDR2 SQIVND (reference sequence).

This rearrangement joins TRBV28 to TRBJ1-5; no definite D call. Germline assignment: CDR1 MDHEN and CDR2 SYDVKM. The V and J ends lost 8 bases and 0 bases respectively, with 8 bases between them. The CDR3 has 13 amino acids. CDR3 DNA sequence: TGTGCCAGCTTAGCGGATAGCAATCAGCCCCAGCATTTT. Protein product: CASLADSNQPQHF.

The chain uses TRBV20-1 and TRBJ1-1; no clear D gene. The V gene lost 0 bases and the J gene lost 11 bases, with 10 bases spanning the gap. This CDR3 is 11 amino acids long. CDR1 DFQATT and CDR2 SNEGSKA come from the germline V gene (reference sequence). CDR3 residues: CSARDGEVAFF. CDR3 in DNA: TGCAGTGCTAGAGATGGGGAGGTGGCTTTCTTT.

The chain uses TRBV7-6 and TRBJ2-2; 12 bases line up with TRBD2. The CDR3 totals 16 residues. CDR1 SGHVS and CDR2 FNYEAQ come from the germline V gene. The junction had 0 bases not matched to a gene; V was cut back by 0 bases and J by 4 bases. Here the CDR3 reads CASSLATSGGTGELFF. CDR3 DNA sequence: TGTGCCAGCAGCTTAGCGACTAGCGGGGGCACCGGGGAGCTGTTTTTT.

The chain is built from TRBV2 and TRBJ2-7, with TRBD2 matching over 10 bases. This CDR3 contains 18 residues. V was pared by 1 base and J by 2 bases, with 11 bases of the junction left unmatched. CDR1 SNHLY and CDR2 FYNNEI come from the germline V gene. The CDR3 region is CASSEGRSGLAITYEQYF. CDR3 nucleotide sequence: TGTGCCAGCAGTGAAGGTCGATCGGGACTAGCGATCACCTACGAGCAGTACTTC.